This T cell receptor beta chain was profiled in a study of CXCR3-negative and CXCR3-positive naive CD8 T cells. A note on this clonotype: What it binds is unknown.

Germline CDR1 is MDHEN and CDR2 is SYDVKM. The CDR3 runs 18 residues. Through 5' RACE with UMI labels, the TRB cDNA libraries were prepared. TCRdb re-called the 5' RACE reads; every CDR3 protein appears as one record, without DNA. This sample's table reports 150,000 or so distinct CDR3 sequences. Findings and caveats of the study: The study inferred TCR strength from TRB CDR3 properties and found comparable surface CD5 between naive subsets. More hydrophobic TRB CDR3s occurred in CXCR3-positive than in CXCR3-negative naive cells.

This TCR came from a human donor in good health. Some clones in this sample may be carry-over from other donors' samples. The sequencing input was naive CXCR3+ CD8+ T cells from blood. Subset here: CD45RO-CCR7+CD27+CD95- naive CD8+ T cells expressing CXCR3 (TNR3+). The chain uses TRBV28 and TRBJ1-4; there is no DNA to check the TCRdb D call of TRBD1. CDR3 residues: CASSLYPINRDWNEKLFF.